The next 16 T cell receptor beta chains were all read from a single sample in a study of T cell responses to AZD1222 COVID-19 vaccine. Generated by immunoSEQ multiplex PCR, the TCRdb table keeps only in-frame clones and is missing some. The table includes about 140,000 clones, around 90% detected once. The sample here was peripheral blood, taken 28 days after the second AZD1222 dose. These TCRs come from an adult who received the AZD1222 COVID-19 vaccine.

This clone turned up a few times. This chain joins TRBV18 and TRBJ1-5, with D perhaps matching TRBD1 (6 bases). CDR1 is KGHSH, CDR2 LQKENI, per germline. V was trimmed by 0 bases and J by 6 bases, leaving 15 bases between them. The CDR3 consists of 16 residues. The CDR3 region is CASSPPLQGGGQPQHF. CDR3 bases: TGTGCCAGCTCACCACCTCTACAGGGCGGCGGTCAGCCCCAGCATTTT. The variable domain in full, completed from reference TRBV18 and TRBJ1-5, reads NAGVMQNPRHLVRRRGQEARLRCSPMKGHSHVYWYRQLPEEGLKFMVYLQKENIIDESGMPKERFSAEFPKEGPSILRIQQVVRGDSAAYFCASSPPLQGGGQPQHFGDGTRLSIL.

V usage is TRBV28 and J usage is TRBJ1-2; D uncertain. Trimming pared 6 bases from V and 1 base from J, leaving 15 bases between. Germline CDR1 MDHEN, CDR2 SYDVKM. The CDR3 totals 15 residues. The CDR3 DNA reads as TGTGCCAGCAGGCCTCCCGGGCCGATTAACTATGGCTACACCTTC. It translates to CASRPPGPINYGYTF.

This clone was observed a handful of times. The chain recombines TRBV18 with TRBJ2-1; TRBD2 might be the D (6 bases). The CDR3 runs to 15 residues. CDR1 KGHSH and CDR2 LQKENI come from the germline V gene. The V gene lost 3 bases and the J gene lost 7 bases, with 16 bases spanning the gap. In DNA form, the CDR3 reads TGTGCCAGCTCACCGGGCGCGGGGCTCAGTAATGAGCAGTTCTTC. This sequence encodes CASSPGAGLSNEQFF.

The J gene is TRBJ1-1, the V gene TRBV7-3, with D uncertain. The CDR3 has 14 residues. V was cut by 6 bases and J by 2 bases, with 13 bases left in between. CDR1 is SGHTA and CDR2 is FQGTGA in the germline V gene. CDR3 protein: CASRLSSGNTEAFF. In DNA, the CDR3 is TGTGCCAGCAGACTATCGTCGGGAAACACTGAAGCTTTCTTT. Filled out from reference TRBV7-3 and TRBJ1-1, the complete variable domain reads GAGVSQTPSNKVTEKGKYVELRCDPISGHTALYWYRQSLGQGPEFLIYFQGTGAADDSGLPNDRFFAVRPEGSVSTLKIQRTERGDSAVYLCASRLSSGNTEAFFGQGTRLTVV.

This clone was counted once. The gene calls are TRBV24-1 and TRBJ2-1; 9 nucleotides match TRBD1. Looked up from germline, CDR1 is KGHDR and CDR2 is SFDVKD. The CDR3 totals 16 residues. V dropped 5 bases and J dropped 5; count of bases not matched to a gene: 9. The CDR3, as DNA: TGTGCCACCAGTGGAACCGGGACAGGGCAGAACAATGAGCAGTTCTTC. Protein: CATSGTGTGQNNEQFF.

The chain recombines TRBV5-6 with TRBJ2-7, with D unresolved. Deletions cut 4 bases from V and 7 bases from J, with 15 bases between. CDR1 is SGHDT, CDR2 YYEEEE, per germline. The CDR3 loop spans 13 amino acids. CDR3 nucleotide sequence: TGTGCCAGCAGCCACACGTCCGGGCGGGAGCAGTACTTC. It yields the protein CASSHTSGREQYF.

This chain links TRBV27 with TRBJ2-1; D may be TRBD2 (6 bases). Germline values: CDR1 MNHEY, CDR2 SMNVEV (reference sequence). V lost 4 bases and J lost 7, with 14 bases in between. The CDR3 has 14 residues. The CDR3 loop is CASSSGSPPNEQFF. For the CDR3, the DNA is TGTGCCAGCAGTTCCGGGAGTCCCCCGAATGAGCAGTTCTTC.

V usage is TRBV11-2 and J usage is TRBJ1-3; D ambiguous. CDR1 and CDR2 from the germline V gene are SGHAT and FQNNGV. The V end lost 4 bases, the J end lost 2 bases, and 12 bases lay between the germline ends. CDR3 length: 15 amino acids. CDR3: CASSSSYTAGNTIYF. CDR3 DNA: TGTGCCAGCAGCTCATCTTACACGGCTGGAAACACCATATATTTT.

J is TRBJ2-1 and V is TRBV14; tentatively, D is TRBD2 (5 bases). This CDR3 region has 15 residues. V gave up 0 bases and J gave up 2 bases, with 8 bases separating them. Germline CDR1 SGHDN, CDR2 FVKESK. The CDR3 protein is CASSQENSAYNEQFF. As DNA, the CDR3 is TGTGCCAGCAGCCAAGAGAATAGCGCCTACAATGAGCAGTTCTTC. The whole variable domain, remainder taken from reference TRBV14 and TRBJ2-1, is EAGVTQFPSHSVIEKGQTVTLRCDPISGHDNLYWYRRVMGKEIKFLLHFVKESKQDESGMPNNRFLAERTGGTYSTLKVQPAELEDSGVYFCASSQENSAYNEQFFGPGTRLTVL.

The chain links TRBV7-2 to TRBJ2-1, with D tentatively TRBD1 or TRBD2 (5 bases each). The CDR3 is made up of 14 amino acids. The V and J ends lost 2 bases and 5 bases respectively, with 10 bases between them. Per the germline V gene, CDR1 is SGHTA and CDR2 is FQGNSA. The CDR3 is CASSLKLGDNEQFF. For the CDR3, the DNA is TGTGCCAGCAGCTTAAAGCTGGGGGACAATGAGCAGTTCTTC.

The V call is TRBV5-5, the J call TRBJ2-2, with 8 nucleotides matching TRBD1. The germline V gene encodes CDR1 SGHKS and CDR2 YYEKEE (reference sequence). The ends lost 0 bases at V and 1 base at J; junction bases unmatched: 2. The CDR3 contains 16 residues. For the CDR3, the DNA is TGTGCCAGCAGCTTGGGCGGACAGGGGAACACCGGGGAGCTGTTTTTT. This gives the protein CASSLGGQGNTGELFF.

This clone has just one count. CDR3 nucleotides: TGTGCCAGCAGCCAATTACCCTCCTACGAGCAGTACTTC. Its protein is CASSQLPSYEQYF. The chain uses TRBV6-5 and TRBJ2-7; no clear D gene. V lost 6 bases to trimming and J lost 0 bases, with 9 bases between them. In germline, CDR1 is MNHEY, CDR2 SVGAGI. The CDR3 covers 13 residues.

V is TRBV3-1 (or the pseudogene TRBV3-2) and J is TRBJ1-5; D ambiguous. Germline V gene data show CDR1 as LGHDT and CDR2 as YNNKEL (reference sequence). This CDR3 contains 15 residues. The ends were cut back, 1 base at V and 1 base at J, with 8 bases in the middle. The CDR3 loop reads CASSQGGRSNQPQHF. The CDR3 bases are TGTGCCAGCAGCCAAGGAGGGCGGAGCAATCAGCCCCAGCATTTT.

V usage is TRBV4-1 and J usage is TRBJ1-1; 9 bases line up with TRBD1. The CDR3 totals 16 residues. CDR1 and CDR2 (germline): MGHRA, YSYEKL. V was clipped by 0 bases and J by 2 bases; unmatched bases: 4. The CDR3 DNA follows: TGCGCCAGCAGCCAAGATTCGGGACAGGGAAACACTGAAGCTTTCTTT. Protein sequence: CASSQDSGQGNTEAFF.

The V and J genes are TRBV7-3 and TRBJ2-7; D is unresolved. CDR1 and CDR2 (germline): SGHTA, FQGTGA. Trimming removed 2 bases at V and 3 bases at J, with 8 bases between. The CDR3 is 13 residues long. This CDR3 is CASSLGRNYEQYF. The CDR3 DNA reads TGTGCCAGCAGCTTAGGGCGGAACTACGAGCAGTACTTC.

The chain employs TRBV6-6 and TRBJ2-4; no firm D call. Germline V gene sequence: CDR1 MNHNY, CDR2 SVGAGI (reference sequence). Between the trimmed V and J ends, which lost 4 bases and 0 bases, there was a span of 10 bases. CDR3 length equals 15 residues. This CDR3 is CASSLSSLAKNIQYF. The CDR3 DNA follows: TGTGCCAGCAGTTTGAGTAGCTTAGCCAAAAACATTCAGTACTTC.